Presented here are 24 T cell receptor beta chains from one specimen sequenced in a study of shared clonotypes between healthy human individuals. Clones were read by immunoSEQ multiplex PCR, and TCRdb kept only the in-frame ones, dropping some. The sample holds about 2.3 million clones, approximately 90% seen once. Sequencing was done on a sample of naive CD4+ T cells from PBMCs. Noted subset: CD45RA+ positively selected. These receptors all come from a man aged 18 to 30 in good health. Some clones in this sample may be carry-over from other donors' samples.

V usage is TRBV6-6 and J usage is TRBJ1-1; perhaps TRBD1 as D (6 bases). Germline CDR1 MNHNY, CDR2 SVGAGI (reference sequence). V shed 5 bases and J shed 4 bases, with 14 bases lying between them. This CDR3 has 14 residues. The CDR3 bases are TGTGCCAGCAGTAAACCGCAGGGGAGCACTGAAGCTTTCTTT. Amino acid sequence: CASSKPQGSTEAFF.

About this clone itself: This specimen includes other DNA sequences encoding the same CDR3. The V and J genes are TRBV5-1 and TRBJ2-5; D is unresolved. Deletions cut 1 base from V and 2 bases from J, with 9 bases between. This CDR3 is 14 amino acids long. Germline V gene lookup returns CDR1 SGHRS and CDR2 YFSETQ. For the CDR3, the DNA is TGCGCCAGCAGCTTGTTATCGGAACAAGAGACCCAGTACTTC. As protein: CASSLLSEQETQYF.

The chain joins TRBV28 to TRBJ1-2, with 7 bases matching TRBD1. The germline gives CDR1 MDHEN, CDR2 SYDVKM. This CDR3 region has 13 residues. Losses at the gene ends were 4 bases for V and 8 bases for J; bases not matched to a gene: 7. CDR3 bases: TGTGCCAGCAGTTGGACAGGCCTAGGGGGCTACACCTTC. Translating gives CASSWTGLGGYTF.

The gene calls are TRBV5-1 and TRBJ2-7; D is ambiguous. Germline values: CDR1 SGHRS, CDR2 YFSETQ. The CDR3 is 13 amino acids. V was pared by 0 bases and J by 5 bases, with 9 bases between. CDR3 residues: CASSLVVSNEQYF. The DNA for the CDR3 is TGCGCCAGCAGCTTGGTCGTCAGCAACGAGCAGTACTTC.

This clone was seen a single time. The rearrangement joins TRBV7-3 to TRBJ2-3; D not certain. The length of the CDR3 is 15 residues. V shed 5 bases and J shed 8 bases, with 20 bases lying between them. Germline lookup yields CDR1 SGHTA and CDR2 FQGTGA. Here the CDR3 reads CASSPSGPLTGTQYF. The CDR3 bases are TGTGCCAGCAGCCCCTCGGGCCCCCTTACCGGTACGCAGTATTTT.

This clone was observed once. The chain joins TRBV27 to TRBJ2-7; no definite D call. Germline-derived CDR1 and CDR2 are MNHEY and SMNVEV (reference sequence). The CDR3 spans 13 residues. V shed 0 bases and J shed 4 bases, with 7 bases lying between them. The CDR3 nucleotides read TGTGCCAGCAGTTTATCACCTTTTTACGAGCAGTACTTC. Amino acids: CASSLSPFYEQYF.

As for this clone: This specimen includes other DNA sequences encoding the same CDR3. The V and J genes are TRBV29-1 and TRBJ2-7, with 8 nucleotides matching TRBD1. The V gene end was trimmed by 6 bases and the J gene end by 3 bases; junction bases not matched to a gene: 1. The CDR3 runs 11 residues. Looked up from germline, CDR1 is SQVTM and CDR2 is ANQGSEA. CDR3 sequence (DNA): TGCAGCGTGGGGACAGGCTACGAGCAGTACTTC. This translates into CSVGTGYEQYF.

V is TRBV28 and J is TRBJ1-3, with D perhaps matching TRBD1 (6 bases). V was shortened by 5 bases and J by 5 bases, with 13 bases between the two germline ends. From germline, CDR1 is MDHEN and CDR2 SYDVKM. The CDR3 has 14 amino acids. The chain's CDR3 is CASSIVGQRNTIYF. Written as DNA, the CDR3 is TGTGCCAGCAGTATCGTTGGACAGCGAAACACCATATATTTT.

The rearrangement uses TRBV6-5 and TRBJ1-2, with D uncertain. V lost 7 bases to trimming and J lost 6 bases, with 21 bases between them. The CDR3 has 15 amino acids. Germline V CDR1 and CDR2: MNHEY, SVGAGI. The CDR3, as DNA: TGTGCCAGCAATCCCTCGGCACGCCCGCCGAATGGCTACACCTTC. It codes for CASNPSARPPNGYTF.

The J gene is TRBJ2-7, the V gene TRBV7-2; D is uncertain. Germline CDR1 is SGHTA and CDR2 is FQGNSA. V lost 2 bases, J lost 2 bases, and 13 bases lay in between. This CDR3 contains 15 residues. For the CDR3, the DNA is TGTGCCAGCAGCTTAACGCCGCCAGGAACCTACGAGCAGTACTTC. The encoded protein is CASSLTPPGTYEQYF.

This chain uses TRBV7-2 with TRBJ2-3, with TRBD2 matching over 12 bases. The germline gives CDR1 SGHTA, CDR2 FQGNSA. V lost 2 bases to trimming and J lost 5 bases; unmatched junction nucleotides: 8. The CDR3 is 17 amino acids. The CDR3 protein is CASSLSSGRADEDTQYF. As DNA, the CDR3 is TGTGCCAGCAGCTTATCTAGCGGGAGGGCCGATGAAGATACGCAGTATTTT.

V gene TRBV18 combines with J gene TRBJ2-3, with 9 positions matching TRBD1. The CDR3 length is 18 residues. The trim removed 4 bases at V and 4 bases at J, leaving 15 bases unmatched. CDR1 is KGHSH and CDR2 is LQKENI in the germline V gene. The DNA of the CDR3 is TGTGCCAGCTCACGCGGAGGGACAGGGCGAAACGTGGCAGATACGCAGTATTTT. Residues: CASSRGGTGRNVADTQYF. Supplemented by reference TRBV18 and TRBJ2-3, the full variable domain reads NAGVMQNPRHLVRRRGQEARLRCSPMKGHSHVYWYRQLPEEGLKFMVYLQKENIIDESGMPKERFSAEFPKEGPSILRIQQVVRGDSAAYFCASSRGGTGRNVADTQYFGPGTRLTVL.

The chain employs TRBV7-3 and TRBJ2-7; possible D gene TRBD2, 6 bases. The germline V and J ends were trimmed by 1 base and 5 bases, with 12 bases remaining between them. Per germline, CDR1 SGHTA and CDR2 FQGTGA. This CDR3 is built from 14 residues. Here the CDR3 reads CASSLSGAPDEQYF. CDR3 nucleotides: TGTGCCAGCAGCTTAAGCGGGGCCCCTGACGAGCAGTACTTC.

This sequence joins TRBV7-3 and TRBJ1-1; no reliable D call. The CDR3 has 15 residues. Germline-derived CDR1 and CDR2 are SGHTA and FQGTGA. Trimming removed 1 base at V and 0 bases at J, with 9 bases between. Here the CDR3 DNA reads TGTGCCAGCAGCTTAAACCCTACAGTGAACACTGAAGCTTTCTTT. It is translated as CASSLNPTVNTEAFF.

This chain links TRBV12-5 with TRBJ2-3; D is undetermined. Germline CDR1 reads LGHNT; CDR2 reads FRNRAP. The germline V and J ends were trimmed by 4 bases and 6 bases, with 8 bases remaining between them. This CDR3 region has 12 residues. The CDR3 reads CASGSGWDTQYF. CDR3 nucleotides: TGTGCTAGTGGTTCCGGCTGGGATACGCAGTATTTT. Drawing the rest from reference TRBV12-5 and TRBJ2-3, the complete variable domain is DARVTQTPRHKVTEMGQEVTMRCQPILGHNTVFWYRQTMMQGLELLAYFRNRAPLDDSGMPKDRFSAEMPDATLATLKIQPSEPRDSAVYFCASGSGWDTQYFGPGTRLTVL.

The chain joins TRBV11-1 to TRBJ2-7, with 9 bases lining up with TRBD1. Germline V gene data show CDR1 as SGHAT and CDR2 as FQDESV (reference sequence). The length of the CDR3 is 16 residues. With V trimmed by 3 bases and J by 2 bases, 8 bases remained unmatched. Here the CDR3 reads CASSFSRDRVTYEQYF. The CDR3 DNA is TGTGCCAGCAGCTTTTCTCGGGACAGGGTTACCTACGAGCAGTACTTC.

The chain links TRBV25-1 to TRBJ2-1; D is unresolved. The CDR3 length is 14 residues. Trimming stripped 3 bases from V and 7 bases from J, with 13 bases between. CDR1 is MGHDK and CDR2 is SYGVNS in the germline V gene. This chain's CDR3 is CASSDFRATNEQFF. The DNA of the CDR3 is TGTGCCAGCAGTGATTTTCGGGCAACTAATGAGCAGTTCTTC.

This sequence joins TRBV6-4 and TRBJ1-1; perhaps TRBD1 as D (5 bases). The V end was cut by 6 bases, the J end by 1 base, with 15 bases between. The CDR3 consists of 15 residues. Germline V gene data show CDR1 as MRHNA and CDR2 as SNTAGT. The CDR3 loop is CASSPNRFKNTEAFF. The CDR3 DNA sequence: TGTGCCAGCAGCCCTAACAGGTTCAAGAACACTGAAGCTTTCTTT.

The J gene is TRBJ2-4, the V gene TRBV19, with TRBD2 identical over 9 bases. CDR3 size: 16 residues. Germline V gives CDR1 LNHDA, CDR2 SQIVND (reference sequence). The ends lost 6 bases at V and 1 base at J; junction bases unmatched: 7. CDR3 DNA sequence: TGTGCCAGTAGGACTAACGCGGGAGGGGCCAAAAACATTCAGTACTTC. Protein: CASRTNAGGAKNIQYF.

This chain links TRBV5-1 with TRBJ2-7, with D possibly matching TRBD2 (5 bases). The V end lost 2 bases, the J end lost 0 bases, and 12 bases lay between the germline ends. The CDR3 consists of 15 residues. Germline loops: CDR1 SGHRS, CDR2 YFSETQ. The CDR3: CASSLIRGYSYEQYF. CDR3 in DNA: TGCGCCAGCAGCTTAATACGGGGATACTCCTACGAGCAGTACTTC.

This clone was recorded only once. The chain is built from TRBV18 and TRBJ2-3; no clear D gene. Germline CDR1 reads KGHSH; CDR2 reads LQKENI. The germline V and J ends were trimmed by 3 bases and 0 bases, with 10 bases remaining between them. The CDR3 runs to 15 residues. In DNA form, the CDR3 reads TGTGCCAGCTCACCCAGACGTTATAGCACAGATACGCAGTATTTT. Its protein product is CASSPRRYSTDTQYF.

This CDR3 reads CASSEAEEYEQYF. As DNA, the CDR3 is TGTGCCAGCAGTGAAGCGGAGGAGTACGAGCAGTACTTC. This sequence joins TRBV6-1 and TRBJ2-7; D might be TRBD2 (5 bases). The germline V gene has CDR1 MNHNS and CDR2 SASEGT. Trimming pared 0 bases from V and 4 bases from J, leaving 7 bases between. The CDR3 totals 13 residues.

The rearrangement links TRBV2 to TRBJ2-3; the match to TRBD1 covers 7 bases. Germline V gives CDR1 SNHLY, CDR2 FYNNEI. The CDR3 has 15 residues. V lost 5 bases, J lost 3 bases, and 8 bases stayed unmatched. The CDR3 DNA sequence: TGTGCCAGCAGTCCTGACAGGGCGGAGACAGATACGCAGTATTTT. As protein: CASSPDRAETDTQYF.

This clone appeared once. Here the CDR3 reads CASSFRTGSTDTQYF. The DNA of the CDR3 is TGTGCCAGCAGCTTTCGGACGGGAAGTACAGATACGCAGTATTTT. The gene calls are TRBV12-1 and TRBJ2-3; no DNA check was done on the table's D call, TRBD2. TRBV12-1 is a pseudogene. CDR3 length: 15 amino acids.